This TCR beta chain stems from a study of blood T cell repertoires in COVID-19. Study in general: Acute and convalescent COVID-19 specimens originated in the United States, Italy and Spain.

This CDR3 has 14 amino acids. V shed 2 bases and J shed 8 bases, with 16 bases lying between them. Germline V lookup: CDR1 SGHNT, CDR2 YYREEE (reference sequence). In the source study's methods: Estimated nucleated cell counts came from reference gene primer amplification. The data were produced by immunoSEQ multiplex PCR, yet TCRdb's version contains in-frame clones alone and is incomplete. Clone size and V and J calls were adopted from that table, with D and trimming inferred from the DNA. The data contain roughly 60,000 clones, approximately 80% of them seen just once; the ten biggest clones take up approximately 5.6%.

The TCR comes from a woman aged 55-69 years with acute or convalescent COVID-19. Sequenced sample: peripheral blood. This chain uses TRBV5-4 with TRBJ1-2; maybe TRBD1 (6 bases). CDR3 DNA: TGTGCCAGCAGCTTTCCCGGGGGGCAGAACGGCTACACCTTC. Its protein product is CASSFPGGQNGYTF. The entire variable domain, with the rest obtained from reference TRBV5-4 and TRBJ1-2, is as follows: ETGVTQSPTHLIKTRGQQVTLRCSSQSGHNTVSWYQQALGQGPQFIFQYYREEENGRGNFPPRFSGLQFPNYSSELNVNALELDDSALYLCASSFPGGQNGYTFGSGTRLTVV.